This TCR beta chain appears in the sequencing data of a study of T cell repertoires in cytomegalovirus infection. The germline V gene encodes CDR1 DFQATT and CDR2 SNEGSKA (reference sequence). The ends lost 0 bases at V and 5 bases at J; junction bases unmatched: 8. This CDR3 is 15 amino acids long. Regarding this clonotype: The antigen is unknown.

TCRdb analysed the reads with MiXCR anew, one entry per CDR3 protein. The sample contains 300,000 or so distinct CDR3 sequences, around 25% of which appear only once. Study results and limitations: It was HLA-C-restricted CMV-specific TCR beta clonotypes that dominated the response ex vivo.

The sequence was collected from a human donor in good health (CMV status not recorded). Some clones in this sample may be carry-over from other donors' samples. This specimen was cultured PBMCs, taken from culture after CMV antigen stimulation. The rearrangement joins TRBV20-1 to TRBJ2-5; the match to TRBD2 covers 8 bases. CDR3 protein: CSARDAGRADETQYF. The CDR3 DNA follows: TGCAGTGCTAGAGATGCCGGGAGGGCCGATGAGACCCAGTACTTC.